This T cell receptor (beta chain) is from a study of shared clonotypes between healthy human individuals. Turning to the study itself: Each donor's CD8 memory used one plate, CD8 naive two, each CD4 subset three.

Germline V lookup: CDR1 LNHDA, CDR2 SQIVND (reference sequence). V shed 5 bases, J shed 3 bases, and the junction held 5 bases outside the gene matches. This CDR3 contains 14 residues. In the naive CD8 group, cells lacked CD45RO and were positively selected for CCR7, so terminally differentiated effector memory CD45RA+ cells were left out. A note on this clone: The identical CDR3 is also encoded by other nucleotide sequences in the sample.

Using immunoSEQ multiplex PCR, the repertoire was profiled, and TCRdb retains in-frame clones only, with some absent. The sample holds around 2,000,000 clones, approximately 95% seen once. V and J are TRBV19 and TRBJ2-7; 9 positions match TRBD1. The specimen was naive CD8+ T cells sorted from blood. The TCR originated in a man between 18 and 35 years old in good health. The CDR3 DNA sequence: TGTGCCAGTAGTGCGGGACAGGGAGGCTACGAGCAGTACTTC. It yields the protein CASSAGQGGYEQYF.